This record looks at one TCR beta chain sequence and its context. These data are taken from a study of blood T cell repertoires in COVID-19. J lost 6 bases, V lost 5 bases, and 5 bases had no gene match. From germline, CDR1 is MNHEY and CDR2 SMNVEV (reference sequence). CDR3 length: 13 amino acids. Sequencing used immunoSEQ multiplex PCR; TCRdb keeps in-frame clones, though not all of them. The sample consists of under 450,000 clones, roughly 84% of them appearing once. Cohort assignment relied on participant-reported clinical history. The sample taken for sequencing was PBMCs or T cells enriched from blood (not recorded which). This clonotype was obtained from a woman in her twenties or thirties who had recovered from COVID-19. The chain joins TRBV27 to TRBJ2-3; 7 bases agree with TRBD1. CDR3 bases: TGTGCCAGCAGTCCCGGCAGGGGGGATACGCAGTATTTT. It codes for CASSPGRGDTQYF.